The 7 T cell receptor beta chains reported below all come from one sample, sequenced in a study of blood T cell repertoires in COVID-19. Assay used: immunoSEQ multiplex PCR; TCRdb lists only in-frame clones, some missing. The sample lists about 23,000 clones; 94% were seen once. Sequencing input: peripheral blood. These receptors came from a woman between 45 and 60 years old with active COVID-19.

The chain employs TRBV6-6 and TRBJ1-1; D might be TRBD1 (6 bases). This CDR3 has 15 residues. V was shortened by 2 bases and J by 4 bases, with 14 bases between the two germline ends. Per germline, CDR1 MNHNY and CDR2 SVGAGI (reference sequence). The CDR3 reads CASSYEAGGPTEAFF. Written as DNA, the CDR3 is TGTGCCAGCAGTTACGAGGCCGGGGGGCCCACTGAAGCTTTCTTT.

The V and J genes are TRBV28 and TRBJ1-2; unclear D gene. This CDR3 spans 14 amino acids. Between the trimmed V and J ends, which lost 0 bases and 8 bases, there was a span of 13 bases. Germline assignment: CDR1 MDHEN and CDR2 SYDVKM. The chain's CDR3 is CASSLWNEGYGYTF. The CDR3 region has the DNA TGTGCCAGCAGTTTATGGAACGAGGGATACGGCTACACCTTC.

The chain has TRBV28 and TRBJ1-4; TRBD1 might be the D (6 bases). Germline lookup yields CDR1 MDHEN and CDR2 SYDVKM. The CDR3 has 17 amino acids. V was shortened by 7 bases and J by 4 bases, with 22 bases between the two germline ends. The CDR3 DNA follows: TGTGCCAGCACGCGCGACACCACAGGGAGACTTAATGAAAAACTGTTTTTT. The encoded protein is CASTRDTTGRLNEKLFF.

This chain connects TRBV19 to TRBJ2-1; 8 nucleotides agree with TRBD2. The germline V gene encodes CDR1 LNHDA and CDR2 SQIVND (reference sequence). The CDR3 consists of 14 residues. J was trimmed by 8 bases and V by 6 bases; bases with no gene match: 9. In DNA form, the CDR3 reads TGTGCCAGTAGGCCGGGACTAGTTACTCATGAGCAGTTCTTC. This translates into CASRPGLVTHEQFF.

V and J are TRBV28 and TRBJ2-7, with 7 bases fitting TRBD1. This CDR3 is built from 15 residues. Germline loops: CDR1 MDHEN, CDR2 SYDVKM. The V gene end was trimmed by 2 bases and the J gene end by 3 bases; junction bases not matched to a gene: 7. Here the CDR3 reads CASSLEGARIYEQYF. The CDR3 DNA reads TGTGCCAGCAGTTTAGAGGGGGCACGGATCTACGAGCAGTACTTC.

The chain employs TRBV28 and TRBJ1-3; the D gene is possibly TRBD1 (6 bases). Germline CDR1 MDHEN, CDR2 SYDVKM. V dropped 5 bases and J dropped 0 bases, with 14 bases sitting between them. This CDR3 comprises 16 residues. The CDR3 DNA is TGTGCCAGCAGTCGTCCACAGGGCCCCTCTGGAAACACCATATATTTT. This encodes CASSRPQGPSGNTIYF. The full variable domain, completed using reference TRBV28 and TRBJ1-3, is DVKVTQSSRYLVKRTGEKVFLECVQDMDHENMFWYRQDPGLGLRLIYFSYDVKMKEKGDIPEGYSVSREKKERFSLILESASTNQTSMYLCASSRPQGPSGNTIYFGEGSWLTVV.

The chain recombines TRBV4-1 with TRBJ2-1; D is uncertain. Trimming removed 0 bases from V and 2 bases from J, with 2 bases in between. Germline CDR1 reads MGHRA; CDR2 reads YSYEKL. This CDR3 contains 13 residues. The CDR3 bases are TGCGCCAGCAGCCAAGATACCTACAATGAGCAGTTCTTC. Protein sequence: CASSQDTYNEQFF.